This T cell receptor (beta chain) emerged from a study of blood T cells in healthy people across ages. Study-wide context: T cells yielded about one barcoded beta molecule per two cells through template switching.

A second PCR, run for about 7 to 12 cycles, used a sample-barcoded 5' primer plus a J-beta primer mix. Using its own MiXCR run on the 5' RACE reads, TCRdb lists one record per CDR3 protein. Of hundreds of thousands of distinct CDR3 sequences listed, 58% are singletons. Notes on the study in general: A greater number of naive CD4+ cells and higher diversity distinguished long-lived donors from aged donors.

This clonotype was seen a few times. What it binds is unknown. Deletions cut 1 base from V and 7 bases from J, with 11 bases between. Germline V lookup: CDR1 SEHNR, CDR2 FQNEAQ (reference sequence). The CDR3 extends over 15 amino acids. This sequence was found in a man aged 25-45 years in good health. This chain joins TRBV7-9 and TRBJ1-6; the D is unclear. The material sequenced was blood. The CDR3 DNA reads as TGTGCCAGCAGCTTAGGAGGTCGGGTGAATTCACCCCTCCACTTT. Residues: CASSLGGRVNSPLHF.